Listed below are T cell receptor beta chains from one sample, sequenced in a study of CD8+ T cells in alopecia areata. Profiling relied on immunoSEQ multiplex PCR, and the TCRdb table lists in-frame clones only, not all of them. The sample has over 60,000 clones, roughly 46% seen once; the top ten hold approximately 20%. Here the sequenced sample was CD8+ T cells sorted from blood, taken around week 37, from a patient treated with tofacitinib. Receptors were obtained from a human donor with alopecia areata. Both conserved end residues are part of each CDR3. Each record gives: V gene, clone size, D gene, J gene, CDR3 protein, CDR3 DNA. D genes are given only for firm matches. Part of the rows lack a size; the others show once, few, many or a class for expanded clones.

v_call: TRBV7-9
clone_size: once
d_call: TRBD1
j_call: TRBJ2-3
cdr3_aa: CASSDGQGGDTQYF
cdr3_nt: TGTGCCAGCAGCGATGGACAGGGAGGAGATACGCAGTATTTT

v_call: TRBV30
clone_size: -
d_call: -
j_call: TRBJ1-2
cdr3_aa: CASDRDLKGYTF
cdr3_nt: TGTGCCTCCGACCGGGACCTAAAAGGCTACACCTTC

v_call: TRBV29-1
clone_size: -
d_call: -
j_call: TRBJ2-1
cdr3_aa: CSVTRDGHLYNEQFF
cdr3_nt: TGCAGCGTTACCCGGGACGGACACCTCTACAATGAGCAGTTCTTC

v_call: TRBV5-4
clone_size: -
d_call: -
j_call: TRBJ2-3
cdr3_aa: CASCATSTDTQYF
cdr3_nt: TGTGCCAGTTGCGCTACTAGCACAGATACGCAGTATTTT

v_call: TRBV7-2
clone_size: medium-sized
d_call: TRBD1
j_call: TRBJ2-4
cdr3_aa: CASSLVAVEDRPLIQYF
cdr3_nt: TGTGCCAGCAGCTTAGTCGCGGTTGAGGACAGGCCACTCATTCAGTACTTC

v_call: TRBV29-1
clone_size: few
d_call: -
j_call: TRBJ2-3
cdr3_aa: CSVEEYGSTDTQYF
cdr3_nt: TGCAGCGTTGAGGAGTATGGGAGCACAGATACGCAGTATTTT

v_call: TRBV7-9
clone_size: -
d_call: -
j_call: TRBJ2-5
cdr3_aa: CASSLARPQETQYF
cdr3_nt: TGTGCCAGCAGCTTAGCGCGGCCCCAAGAGACCCAGTACTTC

v_call: TRBV5-1
clone_size: -
d_call: -
j_call: TRBJ2-1
cdr3_aa: CASSLWGDNNEQFF
cdr3_nt: TGCGCCAGCAGCTTGTGGGGAGACAACAATGAGCAGTTCTTC

v_call: TRBV11-2
clone_size: few
d_call: -
j_call: TRBJ2-3
cdr3_aa: CASSLRLPTDTQYF
cdr3_nt: TGTGCCAGCAGCTTAAGATTACCCACAGATACGCAGTATTTT

v_call: TRBV29-1
clone_size: -
d_call: TRBD1
j_call: TRBJ1-2
cdr3_aa: CSVVLGTGVYTF
cdr3_nt: TGCAGCGTGGTCCTCGGGACAGGGGTCTACACCTTC

v_call: TRBV29-1
clone_size: few
d_call: -
j_call: TRBJ2-1
cdr3_aa: CSVEEGDVSYNEQFF
cdr3_nt: TGCAGCGTTGAAGAGGGGGACGTCTCCTACAATGAGCAGTTCTTC

v_call: TRBV10-3
clone_size: -
d_call: TRBD2
j_call: TRBJ2-7
cdr3_aa: CASSVSPGTSGEEQYF
cdr3_nt: TGTGCCAGCAGTGTTAGTCCTGGGACTAGCGGGGAGGAGCAGTACTTC

v_call: TRBV9
clone_size: -
d_call: -
j_call: TRBJ2-5
cdr3_aa: CASSVDLDQETQYF
cdr3_nt: TGTGCCAGCAGCGTAGATTTAGACCAAGAGACCCAGTACTTC

v_call: TRBV29-1
clone_size: few
d_call: -
j_call: TRBJ2-7
cdr3_aa: CSVAGPAVDFAYEQYF
cdr3_nt: TGCAGCGTTGCGGGGCCCGCAGTGGATTTCGCCTACGAGCAGTACTTC

v_call: TRBV19
clone_size: -
d_call: -
j_call: TRBJ2-5
cdr3_aa: CASSITALQETQYF
cdr3_nt: TGTGCCAGTAGTATAACAGCTCTCCAAGAGACCCAGTACTTC

v_call: TRBV13
clone_size: -
d_call: -
j_call: TRBJ2-4
cdr3_aa: CASSLEGIQYF
cdr3_nt: TGTGCCAGCAGCTTAGAAGGCATTCAGTACTTC

v_call: TRBV9
clone_size: -
d_call: -
j_call: TRBJ2-7
cdr3_aa: CASSDSGGSEQYF
cdr3_nt: TGTGCCAGCAGCGACAGTGGGGGGAGCGAGCAGTACTTC

v_call: TRBV25-1
clone_size: few
d_call: TRBD1
j_call: TRBJ2-7
cdr3_aa: CASRKTGGPSYEQYF
cdr3_nt: TGTGCCAGCAGGAAAACAGGGGGACCTTCCTACGAGCAGTACTTC

v_call: TRBV5-1
clone_size: once
d_call: -
j_call: TRBJ2-7
cdr3_aa: CASSLRSSYEQYF
cdr3_nt: TGCGCCAGCAGCCTGCGGTCCTCCTACGAGCAGTACTTC

v_call: TRBV7-9
clone_size: -
d_call: -
j_call: TRBJ2-7
cdr3_aa: CASSLVTNYEQYF
cdr3_nt: TGTGCCAGCAGCTTAGTCACTAACTACGAGCAGTACTTC

v_call: TRBV11-2
clone_size: -
d_call: -
j_call: TRBJ2-7
cdr3_aa: CASSPRDGETYEQYF
cdr3_nt: TGTGCCAGCAGCCCCCGGGACGGAGAAACCTACGAGCAGTACTTC

v_call: TRBV28
clone_size: -
d_call: -
j_call: TRBJ1-5
cdr3_aa: CASCEQGWELNQPQHF
cdr3_nt: TGTGCCAGTTGTGAACAGGGATGGGAATTGAATCAGCCCCAGCATTTT

v_call: TRBV2
clone_size: -
d_call: TRBD2
j_call: TRBJ2-7
cdr3_aa: CASSEDSRTVSGSPYEQYF
cdr3_nt: TGTGCCAGCAGTGAAGATAGTCGGACGGTGAGCGGGAGCCCCTACGAGCAGTACTTC

v_call: TRBV10-2
clone_size: -
d_call: -
j_call: TRBJ2-7
cdr3_aa: CASSERGPRATDEQYF
cdr3_nt: TGCGCCAGCAGTGAACGGGGACCCAGAGCGACCGACGAGCAGTACTTC

v_call: TRBV6-1
clone_size: -
d_call: -
j_call: TRBJ1-2
cdr3_aa: CANRRDGPPGYTF
cdr3_nt: TGTGCCAATCGCCGGGATGGGCCCCCGGGCTACACCTTC

v_call: TRBV9
clone_size: -
d_call: -
j_call: TRBJ1-2
cdr3_aa: CASSSRPLGGQQGSYGYTF
cdr3_nt: TGTGCCAGCAGCTCCCGGCCCCTTGGGGGGCAGCAGGGAAGCTATGGCTACACCTTC

v_call: TRBV2
clone_size: -
d_call: -
j_call: TRBJ2-3
cdr3_aa: CASIAASTDTQYF
cdr3_nt: TGTGCCAGCATCGCGGCTAGCACAGATACGCAGTATTTT

v_call: TRBV2
clone_size: -
d_call: TRBD2
j_call: TRBJ2-3
cdr3_aa: CASIIAGDTDTQYF
cdr3_nt: TGTGCCAGCATCATAGCGGGAGACACAGATACGCAGTATTTT

v_call: TRBV29-1
clone_size: few
d_call: -
j_call: TRBJ2-3
cdr3_aa: CSAAGRSTDTQYF
cdr3_nt: TGCAGCGCCGCCGGGCGGAGCACAGATACGCAGTATTTT

v_call: TRBV27
clone_size: -
d_call: TRBD2
j_call: TRBJ2-7
cdr3_aa: CASSSYSGSSSYEQYF
cdr3_nt: TGTGCCAGCAGTTCATATAGCGGGTCTAGCTCCTACGAGCAGTACTTC

v_call: TRBV29-1
clone_size: -
d_call: TRBD1
j_call: TRBJ2-1
cdr3_aa: CSVEGTGDSSYNEQFF
cdr3_nt: TGCAGCGTTGAGGGGACAGGGGATAGCTCCTACAATGAGCAGTTCTTC

v_call: TRBV5-1
clone_size: -
d_call: -
j_call: TRBJ2-2
cdr3_aa: CASSLTPEGRAGELFF
cdr3_nt: TGCGCCAGCAGCTTGACACCGGAGGGCCGGGCCGGGGAGCTGTTTTTT

v_call: TRBV27
clone_size: -
d_call: -
j_call: TRBJ2-2
cdr3_aa: CASRVEGGTGELFF
cdr3_nt: TGTGCCAGCAGGGTGGAAGGGGGCACCGGGGAGCTGTTTTTT

v_call: TRBV28
clone_size: -
d_call: TRBD1
j_call: TRBJ1-1
cdr3_aa: CASSTGDRATLNTEAFF
cdr3_nt: TGTGCCAGCAGTACCGGGGACAGGGCGACCTTGAACACTGAAGCTTTCTTT

v_call: TRBV29-1
clone_size: few
d_call: TRBD2
j_call: TRBJ2-1
cdr3_aa: CSVPRLAEYNEQFF
cdr3_nt: TGCAGCGTTCCCAGACTAGCGGAGTACAATGAGCAGTTCTTC

v_call: TRBV7-3
clone_size: -
d_call: TRBD2
j_call: TRBJ2-1
cdr3_aa: CASSLRGGLALPGNEQFF
cdr3_nt: TGTGCCAGCAGCTTAAGAGGCGGACTAGCTCTCCCGGGGAATGAGCAGTTCTTC

v_call: TRBV21-1
clone_size: -
d_call: -
j_call: TRBJ1-5
cdr3_aa: CASSHRLTDNQPQHF
cdr3_nt: TGTGCCAGCAGCCACAGATTAACTGATAATCAGCCCCAGCATTTT

v_call: TRBV19
clone_size: -
d_call: TRBD2
j_call: TRBJ2-1
cdr3_aa: CASSWRLAGFGNEQFF
cdr3_nt: TGTGCCAGTAGTTGGCGACTAGCGGGATTTGGCAATGAGCAGTTCTTC

v_call: TRBV28
clone_size: -
d_call: -
j_call: TRBJ2-3
cdr3_aa: CASSLGRWDTDTQYF
cdr3_nt: TGTGCCAGCAGTTTGGGGCGGTGGGACACAGATACGCAGTATTTT

v_call: TRBV29-1
clone_size: -
d_call: TRBD1
j_call: TRBJ2-3
cdr3_aa: CSATGEDTQYF
cdr3_nt: TGCAGCGCGACAGGGGAAGATACGCAGTATTTT

v_call: TRBV27
clone_size: -
d_call: TRBD2
j_call: TRBJ2-1
cdr3_aa: CASSLSGRVNEQFF
cdr3_nt: TGTGCCAGCAGTTTAAGCGGGAGGGTAAATGAGCAGTTCTTC

v_call: TRBV5-6
clone_size: once
d_call: TRBD1
j_call: TRBJ2-6
cdr3_aa: CASSPKDRLGGANVLTF
cdr3_nt: TGTGCCAGCAGCCCCAAGGACAGGCTGGGAGGGGCCAACGTCCTGACTTTC

v_call: TRBV27
clone_size: -
d_call: -
j_call: TRBJ2-7
cdr3_aa: CASSLEGGEQYF
cdr3_nt: TGTGCCAGCAGTTTAGAAGGGGGGGAGCAGTACTTC

v_call: TRBV7-2
clone_size: few
d_call: -
j_call: TRBJ2-4
cdr3_aa: CASSPKPPAKNIQYF
cdr3_nt: TGTGCCAGCAGCCCAAAGCCGCCAGCCAAAAACATTCAGTACTTC

v_call: TRBV7-6
clone_size: -
d_call: TRBD2
j_call: TRBJ2-7
cdr3_aa: CASSPASGLGNEQYF
cdr3_nt: TGTGCCAGCAGCCCCGCGTCCGGACTAGGGAACGAGCAGTACTTC

v_call: TRBV11-1
clone_size: few
d_call: -
j_call: TRBJ2-1
cdr3_aa: CASSRTNEQFF
cdr3_nt: TGTGCCAGCAGCCGGACTAATGAGCAGTTCTTC

v_call: TRBV9
clone_size: few
d_call: -
j_call: TRBJ1-2
cdr3_aa: CASSGRNYGYTF
cdr3_nt: TGTGCCAGCAGCGGTCGGAACTATGGCTACACCTTC

v_call: TRBV6-4
clone_size: few
d_call: TRBD2
j_call: TRBJ2-1
cdr3_aa: CASSITIAGTLGNEQFF
cdr3_nt: TGTGCCAGCAGTATAACCATAGCGGGGACCCTCGGCAATGAGCAGTTCTTC